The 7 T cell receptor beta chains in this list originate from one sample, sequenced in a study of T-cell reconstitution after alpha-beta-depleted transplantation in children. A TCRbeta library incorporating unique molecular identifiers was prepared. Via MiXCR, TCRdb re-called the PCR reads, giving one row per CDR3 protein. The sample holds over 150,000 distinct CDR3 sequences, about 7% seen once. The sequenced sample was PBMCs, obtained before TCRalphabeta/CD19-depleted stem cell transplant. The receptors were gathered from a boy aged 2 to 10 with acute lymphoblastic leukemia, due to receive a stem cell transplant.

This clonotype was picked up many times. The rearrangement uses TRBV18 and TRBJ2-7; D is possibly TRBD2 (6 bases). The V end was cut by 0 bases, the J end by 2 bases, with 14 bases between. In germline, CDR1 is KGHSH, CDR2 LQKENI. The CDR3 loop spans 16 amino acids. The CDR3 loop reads CASSPPNGGVTYEQYF. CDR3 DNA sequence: TGTGCCAGCTCACCACCGAACGGGGGTGTCACCTACGAGCAGTACTTC.

CDR3 sequence reads: CASSLGLAGGLNEQFF. CDR3 in DNA: TGTGCCAGCAGCTTAGGGCTAGCGGGGGGGCTCAATGAGCAGTTCTTC. This chain joins TRBV7-9 and TRBJ2-1; 12 bases are shared with TRBD2. The length of the CDR3 is 16 residues. The V gene end was trimmed by 1 base and the J gene end by 6 bases; junction bases not matched to a gene: 4. Germline CDR1 is SEHNR and CDR2 is FQNEAQ (reference sequence).

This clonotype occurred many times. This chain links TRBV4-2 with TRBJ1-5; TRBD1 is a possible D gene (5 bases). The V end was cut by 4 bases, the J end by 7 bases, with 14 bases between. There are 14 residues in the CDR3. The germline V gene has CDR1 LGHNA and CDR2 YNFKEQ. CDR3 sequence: CASSPTESGQPQHF. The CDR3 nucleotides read TGTGCCAGCAGCCCGACAGAAAGTGGACAGCCCCAGCATTTT.

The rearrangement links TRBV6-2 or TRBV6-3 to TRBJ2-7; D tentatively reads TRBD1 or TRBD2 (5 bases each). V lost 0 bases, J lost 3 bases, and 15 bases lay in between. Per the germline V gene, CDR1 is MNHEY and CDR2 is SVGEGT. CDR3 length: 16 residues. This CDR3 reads CASSYSGQGRNYEQYF. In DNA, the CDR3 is TGTGCCAGCAGTTACTCCGGGCAGGGACGTAACTACGAGCAGTACTTC.

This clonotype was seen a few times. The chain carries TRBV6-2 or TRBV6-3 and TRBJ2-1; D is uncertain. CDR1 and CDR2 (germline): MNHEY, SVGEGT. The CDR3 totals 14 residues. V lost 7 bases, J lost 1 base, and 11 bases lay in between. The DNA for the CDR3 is TGTGCCAGCACGCCGGAGCTGTCCTACAATGAGCAGTTCTTC. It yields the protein CASTPELSYNEQFF.

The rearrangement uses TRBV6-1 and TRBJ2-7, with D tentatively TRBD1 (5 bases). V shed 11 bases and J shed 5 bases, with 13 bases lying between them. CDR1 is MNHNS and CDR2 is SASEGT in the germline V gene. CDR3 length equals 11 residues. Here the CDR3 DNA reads TGTGCCGTCCAGGGTGGGGACGAGCAGTACTTC. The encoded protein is CAVQGGDEQYF.

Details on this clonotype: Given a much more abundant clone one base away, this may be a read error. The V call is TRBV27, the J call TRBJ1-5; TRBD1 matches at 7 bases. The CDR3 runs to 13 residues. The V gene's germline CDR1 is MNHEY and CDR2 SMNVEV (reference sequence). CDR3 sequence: CASSSTGNQPEHF. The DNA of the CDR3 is TGTGCCAGCAGCTCGACAGGGAATCAGCCCGAGCATTTT.